The 20 T cell receptor beta chains in this list originate from one sample, sequenced in a study of control samples from healthy donors and cancer patients. Some clones are missing from TCRdb's copy, which holds only in-frame ones; the method was immunoSEQ multiplex PCR. In the table there are 90,000 to 100,000 clones, roughly four fifths of which are singletons. The source material was blood. All receptors come from a man in his fifties or sixties in good health.

This clone was counted a single time. V is TRBV6-1 and J is TRBJ2-5, with D perhaps matching TRBD1 (6 bases). CDR3 length: 13 amino acids. Trimming stripped 3 bases from V and 7 bases from J, with 12 bases between. Germline V gene sequence: CDR1 MNHNS, CDR2 SASEGT. This chain's CDR3 is CASSDQGQGTQYF. CDR3 in DNA: TGTGCCAGCAGTGACCAGGGGCAGGGGACCCAGTACTTC.

The rearrangement uses TRBV30 and TRBJ1-1, with 10 bases aligning to TRBD1. The J segment lost 3 bases and the V segment lost 3 bases, leaving 4 bases of the junction unmatched. The germline V gene has CDR1 GTSNPN and CDR2 SVGIG (reference sequence). CDR3 size: 14 residues. Here the CDR3 reads CAWSADRGYTEAFF. The CDR3 DNA reads as TGTGCCTGGAGCGCGGACAGGGGGTACACTGAAGCTTTCTTT.

The rearrangement joins TRBV7-2 to TRBJ2-5, with D possibly matching TRBD2 (6 bases). Germline loops: CDR1 SGHTA, CDR2 FQGNSA. The CDR3 is made up of 13 amino acids. The V end was cut by 5 bases, the J end by 7 bases, with 14 bases between. CDR3 nucleotides: TGTGCCAGCAGCCCAACGGGAGCGGCGACCCAGTACTTC. Translation gives CASSPTGAATQYF.

The gene calls are TRBV21-1 and TRBJ1-2; TRBD1, as called in the table, went unchecked against the DNA. TRBV21-1 is designated a pseudogene. The CDR3 has 16 amino acids. CDR3 DNA: TGTGCCAGCAGCGTCGATCAGACAGGGCCGCGCTATGGCTACACCTTC. Encoded protein: CASSVDQTGPRYGYTF.

The V and J genes are TRBV11-2 and TRBJ1-3, with 8 bases fitting TRBD1. Germline-derived CDR1 and CDR2 are SGHAT and FQNNGV. This CDR3 is built from 15 residues. The V segment lost 3 bases and the J segment 6 bases; nucleotides outside the gene matches: 7. CDR3 DNA sequence: TGTGCCAGCAGCTTCTTGGGGACAGGCCTAAACACCATATATTTT. Translation gives CASSFLGTGLNTIYF.

This clone was counted only a few times. The CDR3 DNA reads as TGTGCCAGCAGCCAAGATCCCGGGCTCTCCTACGAGCAGTACTTC. It translates to CASSQDPGLSYEQYF. V gene TRBV4-2 combines with J gene TRBJ2-7; no clear D. The CDR3 is 15 residues long. CDR1 and CDR2 (germline): LGHNA, YNFKEQ. The V and J ends lost 0 bases and 0 bases respectively, with 9 bases between them.

This chain connects TRBV28 to TRBJ2-7, with a tentative D call TRBD2 (5 bases). Germline loops: CDR1 MDHEN, CDR2 SYDVKM. Trimming took off 1 base at V and 3 bases at J, with 7 bases between the two ends. This CDR3 region has 13 residues. In DNA, the CDR3 is TGTGCCAGCAGTTTATTTCGGGGCTACGAGCAGTACTTC. This gives the protein CASSLFRGYEQYF.

The chain links TRBV5-1 to TRBJ2-7; D is ambiguous. The germline V and J ends were trimmed by 0 bases and 5 bases, with 12 bases remaining between them. The germline gives CDR1 SGHRS, CDR2 YFSETQ. The CDR3 is made up of 14 amino acids. The DNA for the CDR3 is TGCGCCAGCAGCTTGGAGGGAAACCTCGACGAGCAGTACTTC. It is translated as CASSLEGNLDEQYF.

This rearrangement joins TRBV30 to TRBJ1-1, with TRBD1 matching 12 bases. V shed 3 bases, J shed 7 bases, and the junction held 9 bases outside the gene matches. CDR3 length: 15 amino acids. CDR1 and CDR2 from the germline V gene are GTSNPN and SVGIG (reference sequence). This chain's CDR3 is CAWRSGQGALSEAFF. In DNA form, the CDR3 reads TGTGCCTGGAGATCGGGACAGGGGGCTTTGAGTGAAGCTTTCTTT.

The chain couples TRBV7-9 to TRBJ1-4; D gene ambiguous. This CDR3 comprises 16 residues. The V and J ends lost 5 bases and 2 bases respectively, with 15 bases between them. Germline V gives CDR1 SEHNR, CDR2 FQNEAQ (reference sequence). The CDR3 sequence is CASSQASRWTNEKLFF. The CDR3 nucleotides read TGTGCCAGCAGCCAAGCGTCCCGTTGGACTAATGAAAAACTGTTTTTT.

The chain carries TRBV6-5 and TRBJ1-6, with TRBD1 identical over 7 bases. CDR1 and CDR2 (germline): MNHEY, SVGAGI. The V segment lost 4 bases and the J segment 10 bases; nucleotides outside the gene matches: 13. There are 16 residues in the CDR3. DNA for the CDR3: TGTGCCAGCAGTTCCCCTTTGTCAGGGGGTCGGTCACCCCTCCACTTT. Amino acid sequence: CASSSPLSGGRSPLHF.

This clone has only a few counts. The V and J genes are TRBV11-3 and TRBJ2-1; possibly TRBD1 or TRBD2 for D (7 bases each). Germline CDR1 is SGHNT and CDR2 is YENEEA. V was shortened by 4 bases and J by 10 bases, with 23 bases between the two germline ends. The CDR3 spans 16 residues. CDR3 sequence reads: CASSSGGDSLGTEQFF. DNA of the CDR3: TGTGCCAGCAGCTCAGGGGGGGACTCCCTAGGGACGGAGCAGTTCTTC.

V gene TRBV3-1 (or the pseudogene TRBV3-2) combines with J gene TRBJ2-2, with 11 bases that match TRBD2. V shed 4 bases, J shed 7 bases, and the junction held 2 bases outside the gene matches. Germline CDR1 and CDR2: LGHDT and YNNKEL (reference sequence). The CDR3 runs to 14 residues. The CDR3 DNA sequence: TGTGCCAGCAGCCCCGGGACTAGCGGCGGGGAGCTGTTTTTT. As protein: CASSPGTSGGELFF.

Here the CDR3 reads CASSSNSYEQYF. In nucleotides, the CDR3 is TGTGCCAGCAGCTCTAACTCCTACGAGCAGTACTTC. The rearrangement joins TRBV9 to TRBJ2-7; no firm D call. The germline V gene encodes CDR1 SGDLS and CDR2 YYNGEE. This CDR3 has 12 amino acids. Trimming removed 4 bases at V and 0 bases at J, with 5 bases between. The full variable domain, with the rest looked up from reference TRBV9 and TRBJ2-7, is DSGVTQTPKHLITATGQRVTLRCSPRSGDLSVYWYQQSLDQGLQFLIQYYNGEERAKGNILERFSAQQFPDLHSELNLSSLELGDSALYFCASSSNSYEQYFGPGTRLTVT.

The rearrangement links TRBV4-2 to TRBJ2-2, with 7 bases identical to TRBD2. This CDR3 is 13 amino acids long. In germline, CDR1 is LGHNA, CDR2 YNFKEQ. CDR3 loop: CAAGDANTGELFF. Written as DNA, the CDR3 is TGTGCTGCGGGGGACGCGAACACCGGGGAGCTGTTTTTT.

The sample holds one count of this clone. The chain combines TRBV11-3 with TRBJ2-1; no firm D call. This CDR3 has 15 amino acids. The germline V gene has CDR1 SGHNT and CDR2 YENEEA. Trimming stripped 5 bases from V and 8 bases from J, with 19 bases between. The DNA of the CDR3 is TGTGCCAGCAGCCCTGAGCCGGCACAACTCGATGAGCAGTTCTTC. The encoded protein is CASSPEPAQLDEQFF. Full variable domain (outside the CDR3, taken from reference TRBV11-3 and TRBJ2-1): EAGVVQSPRYKIIEKKQPVAFWCNPISGHNTLYWYLQNLGQGPELLIRYENEEAVDDSQLPKDRFSAERLKGVDSTLKIQPAELGDSAVYLCASSPEPAQLDEQFFGPGTRLTVL.

The chain links TRBV30 to TRBJ1-5; 8 bases are shared with TRBD1. This CDR3 comprises 17 residues. Looked up from germline, CDR1 is GTSNPN and CDR2 is SVGIG (reference sequence). V was pared by 0 bases and J by 4 bases, with 11 bases of the junction left unmatched. CDR3 sequence: CAWSVQGGDIANQPQHF. The CDR3, as DNA: TGTGCCTGGAGTGTACAGGGGGGAGATATAGCAAATCAGCCCCAGCATTTT.

This clone was seen only a few times. This chain uses TRBV12-3 or TRBV12-4 with TRBJ2-3; D not resolved. V was trimmed by 6 bases and J by 3 bases, leaving 7 bases between them. This CDR3 is built from 12 residues. The CDR3 protein is CASRLSTDTQYF. The CDR3 nucleotides are TGTGCCAGCAGGCTAAGTACAGATACGCAGTATTTT.

The chain links TRBV3-1 (or the pseudogene TRBV3-2) to TRBJ1-2; D uncertain. Trimming pared 0 bases from V and 8 bases from J, leaving 16 bases between. This CDR3 is 15 amino acids long. Looked up from germline, CDR1 is LGHDT and CDR2 is YNNKEL (reference sequence). CDR3 sequence (DNA): TGTGCCAGCAGCCAAGATCGAGACTCCCGGGCGGGCTACACCTTC. It encodes CASSQDRDSRAGYTF.

This chain uses TRBV30 with TRBJ2-7; D ambiguous. CDR3 length: 11 amino acids. Trimming removed 2 bases from V and 4 bases from J, with 6 bases in between. Germline V CDR1 and CDR2: GTSNPN, SVGIG (reference sequence). CDR3 in amino acids: CAWSWGYEQYF. Written as DNA, the CDR3 is TGTGCCTGGAGTTGGGGTTACGAGCAGTACTTC.